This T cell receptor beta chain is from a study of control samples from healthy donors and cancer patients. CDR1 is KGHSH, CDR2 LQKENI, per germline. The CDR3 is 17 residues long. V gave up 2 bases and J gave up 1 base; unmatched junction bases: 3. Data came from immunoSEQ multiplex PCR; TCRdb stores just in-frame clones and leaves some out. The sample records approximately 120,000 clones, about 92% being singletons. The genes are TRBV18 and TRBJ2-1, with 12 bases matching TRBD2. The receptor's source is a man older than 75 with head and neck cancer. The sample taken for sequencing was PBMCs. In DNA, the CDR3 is TGTGCCAGCTCACCAACTAGCGGGGGGTTTTCCTACAATGAGCAGTTCTTC. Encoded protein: CASSPTSGGFSYNEQFF.